This note documents a single T cell receptor beta chain sequence. This clonotype occurred many times. Its binding antigen is unknown. Base qualities are not provided; no much larger clone lies one nucleotide away. This sample stems from a study of T cell repertoires in cytomegalovirus infection (dated by TCRdb to between 2018 and 2020). Study-wide context: Donor HLA type was relevant to the analysis, as public TCR beta signatures indicated carriage of CMV infection together with the matching HLA type. What the work shows at the level of the full study, not this receptor alone: Cumulative frequency of public TCR beta family members discriminated carriers of CMV infection plus the relevant HLA type in this cohort and an independent roughly 320-donor cohort. The ex vivo response was dominated by HLA-C-restricted CMV-specific TCR beta clonotypes, and the single most frequent clonotype in two of eight donors was supplied by these HLA-C-restricted clonotypes.

The CDR3 contains 12 residues, cysteine and phenylalanine counted. The retained sequence is limited to the CDR3, 36 bases, with the frame set at the first base. CDR1 and CDR2 are read off the germline V gene as SGHTA and FQGNSA. A distance of 12 bases separates the germline ends of V and J, which lose 5 bases and 9 bases respectively. Sequencer: Illumina HiSeq 1500. The public reads were quality trimmed at Q25 with fastp and then assembled into clones with MiXCR by TCRdb, keeping productive beta chains. Each entry merges the rows of one CDR3 protein and shows their most common DNA and genes. Counted in this sample were more than 150,000 distinct CDR3 sequences; 15% to 20% of them appeared once. About 2.9% of the sample lies in the top ten.

The sequencing input was PBMCs. The V and J segments used are TRBV7-2 and TRBJ2-3, with the D gene not clear enough to name. This receptor was identified in a human donor in good health (CMV status not recorded). Some clones in this sample may be carry-over from other donors' samples. The DNA sequence is as follows: TGTGCCAGCAGCCCCGGCGCTGGGACGCAGTATTTT. It codes for CASSPGAGTQYF.